This TCR beta chain came from a study of cytomegalovirus exposure and HLA in healthy donors. The sample holds a few counts of this clone. Primers: 60 Vbeta forward and 13 Jbeta reverse. Using immunoSEQ multiplex PCR, the repertoire was profiled, and TCRdb retains in-frame clones only, with some absent. The sample holds 85,000 to 130,000 clones, roughly 80% seen once. With V trimmed by 4 bases and J by 4 bases, 7 bases remained unmatched. Germline assignment: CDR1 MNHEY and CDR2 SMNVEV (reference sequence). The CDR3 extends over 15 amino acids. The rearrangement joins TRBV27 to TRBJ2-5, with TRBD1 identical over 9 bases. The TCR originated in a man aged 55-75 years in good health and CMV-seronegative. The material sequenced was PBMCs. In DNA, the CDR3 is TGTGCCAGCAGTTCATGGGACAGGGAAGGAGAGACCCAGTACTTC. Its translation: CASSSWDREGETQYF.